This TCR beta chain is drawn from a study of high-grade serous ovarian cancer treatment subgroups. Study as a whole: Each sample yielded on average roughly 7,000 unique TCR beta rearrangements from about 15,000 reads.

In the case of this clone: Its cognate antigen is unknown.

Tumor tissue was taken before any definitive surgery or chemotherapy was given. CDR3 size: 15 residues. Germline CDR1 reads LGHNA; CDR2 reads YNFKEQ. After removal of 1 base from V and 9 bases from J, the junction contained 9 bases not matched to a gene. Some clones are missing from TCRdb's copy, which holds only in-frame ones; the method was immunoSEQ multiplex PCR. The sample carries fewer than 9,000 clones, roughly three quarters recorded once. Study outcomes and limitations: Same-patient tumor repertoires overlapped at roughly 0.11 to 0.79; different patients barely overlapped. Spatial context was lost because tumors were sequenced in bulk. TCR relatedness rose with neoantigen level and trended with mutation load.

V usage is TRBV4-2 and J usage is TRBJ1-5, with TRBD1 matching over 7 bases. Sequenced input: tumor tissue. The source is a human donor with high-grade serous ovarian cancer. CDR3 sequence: CASSQGGQGDRPQHF. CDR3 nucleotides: TGTGCCAGCAGCCAAGGAGGGCAGGGGGATCGGCCCCAGCATTTT.